This TCR beta chain was captured by sequencing in a study of cytomegalovirus exposure and HLA in healthy donors. Across the study: In a previous analysis, 117 million unique TCR beta sequences were found from some 200 million T cells.

The germline CDR1 and CDR2 sequences are MDHEN and SYDVKM. The V gene lost 6 bases and the J gene lost 0 bases, with 15 bases spanning the gap. This CDR3 has 15 amino acids. Findings and caveats of the study: Analysis performed later found approximately 17,000 TCR beta sequences associated with HLA alleles at 0.05 false discovery rate. TCR sequences were mostly rare, though some public TCRs occurred in many donors.

This clone was counted between two and nine times. Its matching antigen is unknown. PCR amplification relied on 60 Vbeta primers (plus 13 Jbeta primers). The authors' processing: Later analysis identified tens of millions of unique TCR beta chains, around 10 million shared. The assay was immunoSEQ multiplex PCR, and TCRdb's table has in-frame clones only and misses some. The D gene and trimming were derived from the DNA, and the V and J assignments and clone size from that table. Here the sample spans approximately 150,000 clones, over 75% being singletons. Specimen: PBMCs. The TCR comes from a man aged 40-55 years in good health and CMV-seronegative. This chain links TRBV28 with TRBJ2-7; possibly TRBD1 for D (6 bases). CDR3 sequence: CASSPGTSSSYEQYF. Here the CDR3 DNA reads TGTGCCAGCAGCCCCGGGACATCCTCCTCCTACGAGCAGTACTTC. Variable domain in full (rest from reference TRBV28 and TRBJ2-7): DVKVTQSSRYLVKRTGEKVFLECVQDMDHENMFWYRQDPGLGLRLIYFSYDVKMKEKGDIPEGYSVSREKKERFSLILESASTNQTSMYLCASSPGTSSSYEQYFGPGTRLTVT.